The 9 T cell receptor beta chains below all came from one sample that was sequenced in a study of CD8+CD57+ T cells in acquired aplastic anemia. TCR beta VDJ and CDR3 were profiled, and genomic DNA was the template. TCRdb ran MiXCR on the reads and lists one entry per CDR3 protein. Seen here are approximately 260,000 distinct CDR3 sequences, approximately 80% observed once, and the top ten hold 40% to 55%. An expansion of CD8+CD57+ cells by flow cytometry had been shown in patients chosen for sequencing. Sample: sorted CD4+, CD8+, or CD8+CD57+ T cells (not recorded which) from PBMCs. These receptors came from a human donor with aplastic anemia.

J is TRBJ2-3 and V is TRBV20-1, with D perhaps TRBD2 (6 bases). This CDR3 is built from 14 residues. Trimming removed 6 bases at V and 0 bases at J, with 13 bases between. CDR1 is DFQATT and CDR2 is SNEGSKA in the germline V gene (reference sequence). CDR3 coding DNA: TGCAGTGCGCCGGGGGTTCTAAGCACAGATACGCAGTATTTT. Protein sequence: CSAPGVLSTDTQYF.

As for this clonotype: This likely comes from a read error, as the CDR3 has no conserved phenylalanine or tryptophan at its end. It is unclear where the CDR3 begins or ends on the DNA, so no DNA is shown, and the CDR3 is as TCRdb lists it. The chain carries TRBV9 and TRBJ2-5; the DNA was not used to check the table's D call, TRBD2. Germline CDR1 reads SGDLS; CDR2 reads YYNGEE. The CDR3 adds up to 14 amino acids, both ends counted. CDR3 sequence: CASSGYQDSYTEHS.

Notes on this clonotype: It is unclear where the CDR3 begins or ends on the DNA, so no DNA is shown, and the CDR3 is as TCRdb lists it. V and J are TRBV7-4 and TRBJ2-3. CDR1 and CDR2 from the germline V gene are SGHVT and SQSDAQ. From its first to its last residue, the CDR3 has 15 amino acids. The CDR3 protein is CASSVVITSSTSQYF.

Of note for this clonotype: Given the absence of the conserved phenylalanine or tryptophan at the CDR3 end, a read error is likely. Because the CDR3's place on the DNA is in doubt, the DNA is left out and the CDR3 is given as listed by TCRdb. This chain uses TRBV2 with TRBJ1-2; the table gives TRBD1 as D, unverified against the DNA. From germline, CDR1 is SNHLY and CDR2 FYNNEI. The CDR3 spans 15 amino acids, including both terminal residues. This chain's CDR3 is CASSVGPNSPHHFRN.

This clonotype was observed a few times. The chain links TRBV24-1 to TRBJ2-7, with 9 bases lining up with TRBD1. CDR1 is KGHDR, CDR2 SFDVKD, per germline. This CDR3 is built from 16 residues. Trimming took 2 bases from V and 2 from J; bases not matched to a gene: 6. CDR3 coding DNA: TGTGCCACCAGTGATTCCCGGGACAGGGAAACCTACGAGCAGTACTTC. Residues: CATSDSRDRETYEQYF.

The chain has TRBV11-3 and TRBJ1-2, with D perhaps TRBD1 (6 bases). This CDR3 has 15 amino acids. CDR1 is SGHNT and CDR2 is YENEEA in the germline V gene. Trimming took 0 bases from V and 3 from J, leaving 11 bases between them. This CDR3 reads CASSLERTADYGYTF. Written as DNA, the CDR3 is TGTGCCAGCAGCTTAGAACGGACAGCCGACTATGGCTACACCTTC.

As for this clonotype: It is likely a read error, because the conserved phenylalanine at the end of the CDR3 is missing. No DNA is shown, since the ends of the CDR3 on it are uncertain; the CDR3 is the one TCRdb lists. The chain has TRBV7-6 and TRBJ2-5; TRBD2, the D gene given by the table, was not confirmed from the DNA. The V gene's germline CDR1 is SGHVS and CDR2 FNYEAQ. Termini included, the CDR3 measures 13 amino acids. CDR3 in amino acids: CASSLASIGRANV.

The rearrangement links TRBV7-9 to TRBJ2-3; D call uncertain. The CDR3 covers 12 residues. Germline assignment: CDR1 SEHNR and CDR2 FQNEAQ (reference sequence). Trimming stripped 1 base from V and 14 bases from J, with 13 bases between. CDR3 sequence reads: CASSLVSEELYF. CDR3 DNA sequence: TGTGCCAGCAGCTTAGTGTCAGAGGAGCTGTATTTT.

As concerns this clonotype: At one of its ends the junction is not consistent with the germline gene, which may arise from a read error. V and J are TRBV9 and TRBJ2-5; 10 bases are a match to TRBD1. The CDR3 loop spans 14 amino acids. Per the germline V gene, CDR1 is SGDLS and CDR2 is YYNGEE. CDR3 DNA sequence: TGTGCCAGCAGCAGAGGGGGCGGACAGGGGGGAAACAACTTC. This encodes CASSRGGGQGGNNF.